This T cell receptor beta chain comes out of a study of PD-1 blockade in classical Hodgkin lymphoma. This clone was observed a single time. Following autologous stem cell transplantation, relapse occurred in every patient, and exposure to brentuximab vedotin varied. Some clones are missing from TCRdb's copy, which holds only in-frame ones; the method was immunoSEQ multiplex PCR. The sample comprises 9,500 to 12,000 clones, approximately 84% of which are singletons, and 5% to 6.5% rests with the top ten. This receptor was identified in a human donor with classical Hodgkin lymphoma. The sequenced sample was peripheral blood mononuclear cells (PBMCs), obtained before the second cycle of nivolumab.

CDR3 nucleotide sequence: TGTGCTAGTGGTTTGGTACCCGATGGGACAGGGGGCACAGATACGCAGTATTTT. As protein: CASGLVPDGTGGTDTQYF. The gene calls are TRBV12-5 and TRBJ2-3; 10 positions match TRBD1. The CDR3 runs 18 residues. CDR1 is LGHNT, CDR2 FRNRAP, per germline. The V and J ends lost 0 bases and 1 base, in that order; junction bases with no gene match: 7.